This entry is about one T cell receptor beta chain. Its binding antigen is unknown. There are no base qualities to consult, and no much larger clone falls within one base. The immunoSEQ Assay, a bias-controlled multiplex PCR, was used to amplify TCRbeta CDR3 regions from genomic DNA. In the source study's methods: The number of nucleated cells in each sample was estimated from the amplification of reference gene primers within the assay. To quantify the absolute abundance of each unique TCRbeta CDR3 rearrangement, sequence reads were collapsed and filtered. For each sample, productive Simpson clonality was calculated by taking the square root of Simpson's diversity index across productive rearrangements. This is the immuneACCESS table as TCRdb keeps it, with only in-frame sequences that have V and J called. A part of the clones is gone; compared with another copy, unresolved V genes explain less than half, and the rest is unexplained. That table is the source of V, J and clone size, and D and trimming were worked out from the DNA. The table for this sample lists around 170,000 clones; approximately 90% of them were counted only once. The top ten clonotypes cover approximately 0.56% of the sample.

This record belongs to a study of blood T cell repertoires in COVID-19 (dated by TCRdb to 2020 to 2021). About the full investigation: Samples from collaborators originated in the United States, Italy and Spain and spanned both the acute and convalescent phases of COVID-19. The repertoires were released in a freely available public database intended as a resource for research on the immune response to SARS-CoV-2. Sample metadata almost always included a de-identified subject ID, COVID-19 status, age in years and sex. The dataset comprised deeply sampled blood TCRbeta repertoires from subjects exposed to, actively infected with, or recovered from COVID-19. The samples were drawn from two sources: the first 160 participants of the ongoing ImmuneRACE study, and approximately 1,300 subjects contributed by 6 global collaborators. The prospective study material was composed of cDNA or gDNA derived from T cells, B-cell-depleted T cells, or PBMCs. Where available, HLA class I and class II types were obtained from metadata supplied by the sample provider rather than from assay-based typing.

Collaborating institutions collected whole blood in K2EDTA tubes following their own protocols. For TCRbeta analysis, collaborator samples were shipped as frozen whole blood, as isolated PBMCs, or as DNA extracted from either sample type. V is cut by 3 bases and J by 3 bases, and the space between the germline ends is 13 bases. Including cysteine and phenylalanine, the CDR3 has 15 amino acids. The DNA shown is the 45-base CDR3, in frame from base 1. Looking up the germline V gene yields CDR1 MDHEN and CDR2 SYDVKM. The paper's findings and limits, for the study overall: The quantity of clinical and demographic metadata differed by source and by participant and was supplied without curation.

The sequence links TRBV28 to TRBJ2-3, with TRBD1 perhaps the D gene, on 5 matching bases. The TCR sequence derives from a man in his fifties with acute or convalescent COVID-19. Sequenced: peripheral blood. The CDR3 region has the sequence CASSFLNRQTDTQYF. The DNA sequence is given as TGTGCCAGCAGTTTTCTTAATCGACAGACAGATACGCAGTATTTT.